This entry lists 13 T cell receptor beta chains sequenced from one sample in a study of blood T cell repertoires in COVID-19. Clones were read by immunoSEQ multiplex PCR, and TCRdb kept only the in-frame ones, dropping some. This sample yields about 50,000 clones, of which approximately 83% are seen a single time; roughly a sixth belongs to the top ten. Source material: peripheral blood. Every receptor here comes from a man between 35 and 55 years old with acute or convalescent COVID-19.

The chain has TRBV4-2 and TRBJ2-2, with D unresolved. Germline CDR1 and CDR2: LGHNA and YNFKEQ. Trimming removed 6 bases at V and 4 bases at J, with 15 bases between. The CDR3 spans 15 residues. As DNA, the CDR3 is TGTGCCAGCAGGTCGTCGGCGCGAGGCACCGGGGAGCTGTTTTTT. Amino acids: CASRSSARGTGELFF.

For the CDR3, the DNA is TGTGCCAGCAGCTTCACAGGGGTAGGAGAGACCCAGTACTTC. Encoded protein: CASSFTGVGETQYF. The chain employs TRBV7-8 and TRBJ2-5, with 7 bases that match TRBD1. Germline V CDR1 and CDR2: SGHVS, FQNEAQ. The CDR3 length is 14 residues. Trimming cost V 3 bases and J 4 bases; bases outside gene matches: 5.

This clone was seen a few times. The chain combines TRBV19 with TRBJ1-5; 7 positions agree with TRBD1. V lost 8 bases to trimming and J lost 0 bases; unmatched junction nucleotides: 7. The CDR3 extends over 15 amino acids. Germline CDR1 LNHDA, CDR2 SQIVND (reference sequence). The CDR3 DNA is TGTGCCAGTTTACAGGGGATTTATAGCAATCAGCCCCAGCATTTT. It encodes CASLQGIYSNQPQHF. The full variable domain, rest sourced from reference TRBV19 and TRBJ1-5, is DGGITQSPKYLFRKEGQNVTLSCEQNLNHDAMYWYRQDPGQGLRLIYYSQIVNDFQKGDIAEGYSVSREKKESFPLTVTSAQKNPTAFYLCASLQGIYSNQPQHFGDGTRLSIL.

This clone was seen a handful of times. The J gene is TRBJ2-3, the V gene TRBV7-2; tentative D call: TRBD1 (6 bases). The CDR3 consists of 15 residues. The germline V and J ends were trimmed by 8 bases and 0 bases, with 15 bases remaining between them. Germline assignment: CDR1 SGHTA and CDR2 FQGNSA. CDR3 nucleotide sequence: TGTGCCAGCTTCTTGCGACAGGCTAGCACAGATACGCAGTATTTT. Residues: CASFLRQASTDTQYF. Together with reference TRBV7-2 and TRBJ2-3, the CDR3 gives the full variable domain: GAGVSQSPSNKVTEKGKDVELRCDPISGHTALYWYRQSLGQGLEFLIYFQGNSAPDKSGLPSDRFSAERTGGSVSTLTIQRTQQEDSAVYLCASFLRQASTDTQYFGPGTRLTVL.

This clone was detected only once. This chain links TRBV27 with TRBJ2-2, with D possibly TRBD2 on 6 matching bases. Germline CDR1 and CDR2: MNHEY and SMNVEV (reference sequence). V was trimmed by 7 bases and J by 6 bases, leaving 18 bases between them. This CDR3 has 15 residues. The DNA of the CDR3 is TGTGCCAGCAAAATAGGAGGACTAAGGGCCGGGGAGCTGTTTTTT. It translates to CASKIGGLRAGELFF.

This chain links TRBV13 with TRBJ1-3, with D unresolved. V was clipped by 2 bases and J by 3 bases, with 8 bases between them. Germline V gives CDR1 PRHDT, CDR2 FYEKMQ (reference sequence). The CDR3 spans 14 residues. DNA for the CDR3: TGTGCCAGCAGCTTACCCCCCCTTGGAAACACCATATATTTT. Translated: CASSLPPLGNTIYF.

This chain links TRBV6-1 with TRBJ2-5; D is perhaps TRBD1 (5 bases). The CDR3 is made up of 16 amino acids. CDR1 is MNHNS, CDR2 SASEGT, per germline. The V gene lost 2 bases and the J gene lost 2 bases, with 15 bases spanning the gap. The CDR3 nucleotides are TGTGCCAGCAGTGAAAGGGCCGTCTCAGGGCAAGAGACCCAGTACTTC. This translates into CASSERAVSGQETQYF.

The V call is TRBV5-5, the J call TRBJ2-7; possible D gene TRBD1, 6 bases. The CDR3 runs to 15 residues. CDR1 is SGHKS and CDR2 is YYEKEE in the germline V gene (reference sequence). The V end was cut by 4 bases, the J end by 3 bases, with 17 bases between. The DNA for the CDR3 is TGTGCCAGCAGCACCAGCACGGGACACAGCTACGAGCAGTACTTC. Protein sequence: CASSTSTGHSYEQYF.

CDR3 sequence: CASRKQANIDGYTF. The CDR3 DNA sequence: TGTGCCAGCAGAAAACAGGCCAATATTGATGGCTACACCTTC. The chain uses TRBV6-6 and TRBJ1-2; weak D call: TRBD1 (5 bases). CDR3 length: 14 residues. Trimming cost V 6 bases and J 6 bases, with 17 bases left between them. Germline V gene data show CDR1 as MNHNY and CDR2 as SVGAGI (reference sequence).

The rearrangement uses TRBV7-9 and TRBJ1-1, with 9 nucleotides matching TRBD1. J was trimmed by 7 bases and V by 1 base; bases with no gene match: 10. CDR3 size: 16 residues. Germline V CDR1 and CDR2: SEHNR, FQNEAQ (reference sequence). CDR3 amino acids: CASSLGTGAGYGEAFF. For the CDR3, the DNA is TGTGCCAGCAGCTTAGGGACAGGGGCCGGATACGGTGAAGCTTTCTTT. Looking up the rest from reference TRBV7-9 and TRBJ1-1 gives the full variable domain: DTGVSQNPRHKITKRGQNVTFRCDPISEHNRLYWYRQTLGQGPEFLTYFQNEAQLEKSRLLSDRFSAERPKGSFSTLEIQRTEQGDSAMYLCASSLGTGAGYGEAFFGQGTRLTVV.

The chain uses TRBV2 and TRBJ2-3; D is perhaps TRBD2 (5 bases). Germline loops: CDR1 SNHLY, CDR2 FYNNEI. Trimming stripped 4 bases from V and 0 bases from J, with 11 bases between. The CDR3 length is 15 residues. The CDR3, as DNA: TGTGCCAGCAGTGTGTGGGAGTCGAGCACAGATACGCAGTATTTT. The encoded protein is CASSVWESSTDTQYF. The full variable domain, rest sourced from reference TRBV2 and TRBJ2-3, is EPEVTQTPSHQVTQMGQEVILRCVPISNHLYFYWYRQILGQKVEFLVSFYNNEISEKSEIFDDQFSVERPDGSNFTLKIRSTKLEDSAMYFCASSVWESSTDTQYFGPGTRLTVL.

The chain recombines TRBV7-9 with TRBJ1-1, with D possibly TRBD1 on 5 matching bases. V was pared by 6 bases and J by 0 bases, with 14 bases between. The germline V gene encodes CDR1 SEHNR and CDR2 FQNEAQ (reference sequence). This CDR3 has 15 amino acids. This CDR3 is CASSFQGPVNTEAFF. The CDR3 nucleotides read TGTGCCAGCAGTTTTCAGGGCCCGGTGAACACTGAAGCTTTCTTT.

This clone was picked up a small number of times. J is TRBJ2-1 and V is TRBV2, with TRBD1 as a possible D gene (6 bases). The germline V gene encodes CDR1 SNHLY and CDR2 FYNNEI. This CDR3 spans 12 amino acids. With 5 bases removed from V and 8 bases from J, the gap between germline ends came to 10 bases. The CDR3 region has the DNA TGTGCCAGCAGTTCACAGGGTTATGAGCAGTTCTTC. Amino acid sequence: CASSSQGYEQFF.